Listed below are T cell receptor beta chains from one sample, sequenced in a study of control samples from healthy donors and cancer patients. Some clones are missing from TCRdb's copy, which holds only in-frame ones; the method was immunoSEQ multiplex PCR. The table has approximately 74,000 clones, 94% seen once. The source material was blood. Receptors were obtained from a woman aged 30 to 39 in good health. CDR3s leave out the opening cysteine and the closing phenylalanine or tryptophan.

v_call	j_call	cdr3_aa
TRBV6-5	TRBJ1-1	ASTRQGGNTEAF
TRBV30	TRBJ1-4	AWSIKSEKLF
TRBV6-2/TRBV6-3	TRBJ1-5	ASSLNSNQPQH
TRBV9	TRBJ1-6	ASSVVGENSPLH
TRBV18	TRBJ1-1	ASSPWEGTEAF
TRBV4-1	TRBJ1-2	ASSQWGRVLMNGYT
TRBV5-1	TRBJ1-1	ASRGGTLAGGTEAF
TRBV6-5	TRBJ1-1	ASRWDRATEAF
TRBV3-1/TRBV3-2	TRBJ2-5	ASSQRGGAETQY
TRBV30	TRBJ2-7	AGGQGFYEQY
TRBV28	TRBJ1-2	ASSLNPAGRGYT
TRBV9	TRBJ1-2	ASSSTGTSNGGYT
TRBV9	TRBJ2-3	ASSVAGGGSTDTQY
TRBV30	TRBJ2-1	ARALGSYNEQF
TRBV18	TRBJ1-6	ASSPGAVNSPLH
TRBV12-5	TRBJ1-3	ASQGVSSGNTIY
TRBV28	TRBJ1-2	ASSNSGTGYYGYT
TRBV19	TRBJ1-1	ASSIVGAGLNTEAF
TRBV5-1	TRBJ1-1	ASSLGQMNTEAF
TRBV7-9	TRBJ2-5	ASSLDTPTQY
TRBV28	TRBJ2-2	ASSFGAGITGELF
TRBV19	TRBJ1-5	ASSIGGDNQPQH
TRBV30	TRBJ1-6	AWRDRGRVSPLH
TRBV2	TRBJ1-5	ASSEVRKGLNQPQH
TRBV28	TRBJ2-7	ASSLAGAYEQY
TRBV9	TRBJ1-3	ASSAAGGNTIY
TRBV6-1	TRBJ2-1	ASSDDRGYNEQF
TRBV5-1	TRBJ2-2	ASSTFAGGNTGELF
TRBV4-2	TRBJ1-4	ASSPRTGDPY
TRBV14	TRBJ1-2	ASSQVGRYYGYT
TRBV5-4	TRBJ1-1	ASSLRGGPEAF
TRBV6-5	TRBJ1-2	ASRSGRGSYGYT
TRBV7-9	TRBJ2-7	ASSLSGLQNEQY
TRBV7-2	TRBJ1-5	ASSSLGNQPQH
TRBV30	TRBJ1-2	AWSVIRGQGYT
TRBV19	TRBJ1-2	ASSIGRSSGYT
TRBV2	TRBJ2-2	ASSKSGKTGELF
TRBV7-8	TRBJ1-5	ASTPVSSNQPQH
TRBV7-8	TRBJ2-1	ASSLTGNQF
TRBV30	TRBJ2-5	ACPGGGQETQY
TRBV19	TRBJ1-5	ASSNPGFQGSNQPQH
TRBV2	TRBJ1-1	ASSGRGNMELGPEAF
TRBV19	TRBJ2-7	ASSPLPRGESYEQY
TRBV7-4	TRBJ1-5	ASTPPAGNQPQH
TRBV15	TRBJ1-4	ATSTVATNEKLF
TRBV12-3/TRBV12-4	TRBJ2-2	ASRAGGTGELF
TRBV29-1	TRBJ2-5	SVMDQETQY
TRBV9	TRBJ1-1	ASSGGQIESTEAF
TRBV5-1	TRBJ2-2	ASSFREDATGELF
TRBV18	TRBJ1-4	ASSPALGEKLF
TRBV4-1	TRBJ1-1	ASSPGQGAGAEAF
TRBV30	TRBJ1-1	AWSRTTEAF
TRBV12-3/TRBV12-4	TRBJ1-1	ASSLGGAEAF
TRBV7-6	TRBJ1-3	ASSSPSGNTIY